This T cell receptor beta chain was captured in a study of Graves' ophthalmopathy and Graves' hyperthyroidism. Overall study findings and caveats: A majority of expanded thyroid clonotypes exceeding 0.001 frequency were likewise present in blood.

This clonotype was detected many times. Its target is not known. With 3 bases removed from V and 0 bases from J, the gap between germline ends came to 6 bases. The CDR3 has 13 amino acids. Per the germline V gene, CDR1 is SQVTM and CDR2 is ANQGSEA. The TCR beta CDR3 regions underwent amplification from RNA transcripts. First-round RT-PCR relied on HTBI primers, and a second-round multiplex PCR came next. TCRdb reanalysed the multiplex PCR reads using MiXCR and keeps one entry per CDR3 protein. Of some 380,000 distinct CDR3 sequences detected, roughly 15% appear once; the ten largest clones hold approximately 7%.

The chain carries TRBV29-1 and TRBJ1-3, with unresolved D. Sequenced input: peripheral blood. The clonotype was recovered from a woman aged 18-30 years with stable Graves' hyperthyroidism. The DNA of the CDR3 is TGCAGCGTTGACGTCGGCTCTGGAAACACCATATATTTT. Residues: CSVDVGSGNTIYF.